This TCR beta chain was recovered during a study of T cell responses to AZD1222 COVID-19 vaccine. The CDR3 has 15 residues. V gave up 7 bases and J gave up 2 bases; unmatched junction bases: 7. CDR1 and CDR2 (germline): SNHLY, FYNNEI. Assay: immunoSEQ multiplex PCR; the TCRdb copy retains only in-frame clones and omits some. Of roughly 140,000 clones listed, 85% to 95% are singletons. For this clone: Its antigen is still unknown.

Study results and caveats: Spike-specific TCRs gained breadth and depth after people received two AZD1222 doses. Just 5 or 6 AZD1222 recipients tested seropositive at baseline.

Sequenced here: peripheral blood, sampled 28 days after the second AZD1222 dose. V and J are TRBV2 and TRBJ2-1; 8 bases match TRBD2. This clonotype originated in an adult who received the AZD1222 COVID-19 vaccine. This CDR3 is CASISGDYAYNEQFF. The CDR3 bases are TGTGCCAGCATTAGCGGGGATTACGCCTACAATGAGCAGTTCTTC.